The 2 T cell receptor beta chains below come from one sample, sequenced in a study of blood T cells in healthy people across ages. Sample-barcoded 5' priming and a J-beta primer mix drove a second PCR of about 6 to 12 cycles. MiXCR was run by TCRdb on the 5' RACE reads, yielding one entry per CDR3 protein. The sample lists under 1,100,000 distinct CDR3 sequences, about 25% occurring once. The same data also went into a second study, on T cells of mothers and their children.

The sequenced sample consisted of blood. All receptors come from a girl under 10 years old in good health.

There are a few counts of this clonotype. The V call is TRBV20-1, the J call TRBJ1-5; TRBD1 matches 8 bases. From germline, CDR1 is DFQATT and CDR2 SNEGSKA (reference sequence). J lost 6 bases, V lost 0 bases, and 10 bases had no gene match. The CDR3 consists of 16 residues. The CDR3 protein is CSAREGGQGVAQPQHF. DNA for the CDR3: TGCAGTGCTAGAGAAGGAGGACAGGGTGTTGCTCAGCCCCAGCATTTT.

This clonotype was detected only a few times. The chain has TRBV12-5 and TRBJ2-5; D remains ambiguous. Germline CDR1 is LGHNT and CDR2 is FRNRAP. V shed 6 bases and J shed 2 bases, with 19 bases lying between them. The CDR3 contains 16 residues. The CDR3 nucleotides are TGTGCTAGTGGGGCACTATCGTTACTCCTTCAAGAGACCCAGTACTTC. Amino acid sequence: CASGALSLLLQETQYF. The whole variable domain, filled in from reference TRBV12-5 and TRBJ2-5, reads DARVTQTPRHKVTEMGQEVTMRCQPILGHNTVFWYRQTMMQGLELLAYFRNRAPLDDSGMPKDRFSAEMPDATLATLKIQPSEPRDSAVYFCASGALSLLLQETQYFGPGTRLLVL.